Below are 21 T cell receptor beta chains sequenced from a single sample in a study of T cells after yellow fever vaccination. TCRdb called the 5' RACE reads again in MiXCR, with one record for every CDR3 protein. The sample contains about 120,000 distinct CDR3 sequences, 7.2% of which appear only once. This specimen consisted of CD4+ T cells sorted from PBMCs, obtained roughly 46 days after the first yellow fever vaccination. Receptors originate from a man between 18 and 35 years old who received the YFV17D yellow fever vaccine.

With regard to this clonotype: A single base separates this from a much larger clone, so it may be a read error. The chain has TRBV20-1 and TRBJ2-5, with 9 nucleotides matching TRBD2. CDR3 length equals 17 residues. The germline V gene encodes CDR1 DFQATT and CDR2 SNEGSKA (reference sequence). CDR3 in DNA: TGCTGTGCTAGCCCCGAGTACCTGCGGGGGGGGCAGGAGACCCAGTACTTC. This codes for CCASPEYLRGGQETQYF.

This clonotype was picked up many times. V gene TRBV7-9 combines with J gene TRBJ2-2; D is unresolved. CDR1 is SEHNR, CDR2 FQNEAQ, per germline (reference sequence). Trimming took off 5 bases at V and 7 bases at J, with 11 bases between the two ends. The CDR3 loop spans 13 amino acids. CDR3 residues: CASSRSSLGELFF. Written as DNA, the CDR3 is TGTGCCAGCAGCCGAAGTAGTCTCGGGGAGCTGTTTTTT.

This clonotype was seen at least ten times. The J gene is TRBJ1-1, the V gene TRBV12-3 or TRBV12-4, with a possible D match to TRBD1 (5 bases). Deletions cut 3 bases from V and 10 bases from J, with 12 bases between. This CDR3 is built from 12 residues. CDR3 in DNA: TGTGCCAGCAGTTTTTTGGAGGGACGAGCTTTCTTT. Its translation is CASSFLEGRAFF.

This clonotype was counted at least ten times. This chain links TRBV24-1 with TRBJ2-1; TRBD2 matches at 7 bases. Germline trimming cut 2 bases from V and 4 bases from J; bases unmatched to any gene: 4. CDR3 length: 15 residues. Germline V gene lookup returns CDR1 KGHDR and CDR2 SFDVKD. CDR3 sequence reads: CATSDSGRDYNEQFF. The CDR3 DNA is TGTGCCACCAGTGATTCGGGGAGGGATTACAATGAGCAGTTCTTC.

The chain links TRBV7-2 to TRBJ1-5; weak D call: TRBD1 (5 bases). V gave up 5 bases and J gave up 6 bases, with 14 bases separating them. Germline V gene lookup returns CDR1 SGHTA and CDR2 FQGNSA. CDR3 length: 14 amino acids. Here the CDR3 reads CASSIWGLGQPQHF. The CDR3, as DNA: TGTGCCAGCAGCATATGGGGCCTGGGTCAGCCCCAGCATTTT.

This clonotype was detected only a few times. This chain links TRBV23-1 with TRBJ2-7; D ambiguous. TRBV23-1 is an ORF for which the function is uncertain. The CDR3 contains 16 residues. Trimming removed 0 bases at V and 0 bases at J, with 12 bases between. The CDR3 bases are TGCGCCAGCAGTCAATCCCCGGCCTATAACTCCTACGAGCAGTACTTC. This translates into CASSQSPAYNSYEQYF.

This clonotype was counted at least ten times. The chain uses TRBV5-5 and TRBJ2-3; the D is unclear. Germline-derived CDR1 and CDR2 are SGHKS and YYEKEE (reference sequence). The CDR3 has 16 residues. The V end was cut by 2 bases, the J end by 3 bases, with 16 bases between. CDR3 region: CASSLSLRDSTDTQYF. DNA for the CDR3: TGTGCCAGCAGCTTATCCTTACGAGACTCGACAGATACGCAGTATTTT.

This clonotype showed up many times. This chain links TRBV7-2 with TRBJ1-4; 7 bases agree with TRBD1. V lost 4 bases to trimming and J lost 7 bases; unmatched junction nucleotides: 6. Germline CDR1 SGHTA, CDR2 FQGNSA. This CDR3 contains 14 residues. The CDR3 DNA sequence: TGTGCCAGCAGCTCCCAAGGGGGCGTTGAAAAACTGTTTTTT. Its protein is CASSSQGGVEKLFF.

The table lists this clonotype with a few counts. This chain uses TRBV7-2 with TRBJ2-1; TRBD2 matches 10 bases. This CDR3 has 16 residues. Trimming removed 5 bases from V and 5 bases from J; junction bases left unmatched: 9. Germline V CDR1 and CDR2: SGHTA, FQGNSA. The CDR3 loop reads CASSTRASGGHNEQFF. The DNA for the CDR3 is TGTGCCAGCAGCACCAGGGCTAGCGGGGGACACAATGAGCAGTTCTTC.

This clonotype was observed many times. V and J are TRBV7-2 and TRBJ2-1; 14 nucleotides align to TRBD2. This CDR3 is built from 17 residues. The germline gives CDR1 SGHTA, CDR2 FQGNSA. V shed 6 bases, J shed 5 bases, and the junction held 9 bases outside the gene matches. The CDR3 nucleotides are TGTGCCAGCAGTCCGGGACTAGCGGGGGCCCGGAACAATGAGCAGTTCTTC. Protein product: CASSPGLAGARNNEQFF. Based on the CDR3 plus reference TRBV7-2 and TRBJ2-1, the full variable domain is GAGVSQSPSNKVTEKGKDVELRCDPISGHTALYWYRQSLGQGLEFLIYFQGNSAPDKSGLPSDRFSAERTGGSVSTLTIQRTQQEDSAVYLCASSPGLAGARNNEQFFGPGTRLTVL.

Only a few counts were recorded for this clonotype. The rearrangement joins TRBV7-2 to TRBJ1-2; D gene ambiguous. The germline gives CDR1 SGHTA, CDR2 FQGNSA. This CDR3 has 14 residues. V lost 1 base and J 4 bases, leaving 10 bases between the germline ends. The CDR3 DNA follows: TGTGCCAGCAGCTTAGACGGAGACTCCTATGGCTACACCTTC. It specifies CASSLDGDSYGYTF.

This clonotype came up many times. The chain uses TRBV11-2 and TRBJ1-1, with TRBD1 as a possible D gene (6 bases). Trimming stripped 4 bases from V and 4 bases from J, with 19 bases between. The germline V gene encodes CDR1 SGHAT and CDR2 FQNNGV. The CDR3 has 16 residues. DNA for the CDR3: TGTGCCAGCAGCTCGTCTTTACAGGGCTACGGCACTGAAGCTTTCTTT. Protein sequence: CASSSSLQGYGTEAFF. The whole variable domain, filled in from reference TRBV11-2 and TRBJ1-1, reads EAGVAQSPRYKIIEKRQSVAFWCNPISGHATLYWYQQILGQGPKLLIQFQNNGVVDDSQLPKDRFSAERLKGVDSTLKIQPAKLEDSAVYLCASSSSLQGYGTEAFFGQGTRLTVV.

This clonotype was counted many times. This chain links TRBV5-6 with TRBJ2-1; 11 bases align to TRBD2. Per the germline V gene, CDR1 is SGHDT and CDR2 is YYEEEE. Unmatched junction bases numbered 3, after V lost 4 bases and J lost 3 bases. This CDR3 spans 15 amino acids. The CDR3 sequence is CASSVTSGGYNEQFF. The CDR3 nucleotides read TGTGCCAGCAGCGTTACTAGCGGGGGCTACAATGAGCAGTTCTTC. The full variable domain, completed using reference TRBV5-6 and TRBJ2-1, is DAGVTQSPTHLIKTRGQQVTLRCSPKSGHDTVSWYQQALGQGPQFIFQYYEEEERQRGNFPDRFSGHQFPNYSSELNVNALLLGDSALYLCASSVTSGGYNEQFFGPGTRLTVL.

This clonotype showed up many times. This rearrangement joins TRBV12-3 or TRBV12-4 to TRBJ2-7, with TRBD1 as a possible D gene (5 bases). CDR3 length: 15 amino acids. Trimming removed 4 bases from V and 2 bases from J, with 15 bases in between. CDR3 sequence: CASSSHQTATYEQYF. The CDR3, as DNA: TGTGCCAGCAGTTCCCACCAGACAGCGACCTACGAGCAGTACTTC.

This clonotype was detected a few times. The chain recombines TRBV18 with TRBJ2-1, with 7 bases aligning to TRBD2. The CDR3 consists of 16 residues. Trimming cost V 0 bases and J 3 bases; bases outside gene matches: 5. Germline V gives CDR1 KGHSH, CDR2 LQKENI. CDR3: CASSPPGGVRYNEQFF. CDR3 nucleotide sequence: TGTGCCAGCTCACCACCGGGGGGGGTACGCTACAATGAGCAGTTCTTC.

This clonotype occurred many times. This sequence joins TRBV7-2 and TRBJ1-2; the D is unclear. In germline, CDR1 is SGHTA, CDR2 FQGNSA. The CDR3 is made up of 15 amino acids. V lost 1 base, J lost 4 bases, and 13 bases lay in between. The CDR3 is CASSLVFGVAYGYTF. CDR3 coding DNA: TGTGCCAGCAGCTTAGTCTTCGGGGTTGCCTATGGCTACACCTTC.

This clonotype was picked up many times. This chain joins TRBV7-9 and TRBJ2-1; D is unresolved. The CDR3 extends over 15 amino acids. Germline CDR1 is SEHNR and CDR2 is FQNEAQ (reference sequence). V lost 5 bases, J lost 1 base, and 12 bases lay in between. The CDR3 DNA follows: TGTGCCAGCAGCCCTCCGGGTTCGTCCTACAATGAGCAGTTCTTC. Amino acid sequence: CASSPPGSSYNEQFF.

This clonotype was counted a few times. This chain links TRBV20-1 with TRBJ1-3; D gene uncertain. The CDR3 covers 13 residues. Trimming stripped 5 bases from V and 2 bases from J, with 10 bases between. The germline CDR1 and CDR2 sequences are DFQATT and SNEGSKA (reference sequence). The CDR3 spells CSARTTPGNTIYF. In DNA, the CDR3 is TGCAGTGCTCGGACGACACCTGGAAACACCATATATTTT.

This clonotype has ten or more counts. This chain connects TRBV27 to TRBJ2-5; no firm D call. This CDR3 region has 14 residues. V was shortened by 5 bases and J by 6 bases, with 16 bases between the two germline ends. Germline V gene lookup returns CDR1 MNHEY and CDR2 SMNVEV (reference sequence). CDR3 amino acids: CASSAWQREKTQYF. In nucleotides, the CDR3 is TGTGCCAGCAGTGCTTGGCAGCGCGAGAAGACCCAGTACTTC.

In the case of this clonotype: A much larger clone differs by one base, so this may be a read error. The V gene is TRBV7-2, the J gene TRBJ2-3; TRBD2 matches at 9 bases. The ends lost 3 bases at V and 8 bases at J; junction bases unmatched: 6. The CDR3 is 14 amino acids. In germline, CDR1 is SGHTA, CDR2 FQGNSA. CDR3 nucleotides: TGTGCCAGCAGCTTTCGACTAGCGGCGGTTACGCAGTATTTT. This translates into CASSFRLAAVTQYF.

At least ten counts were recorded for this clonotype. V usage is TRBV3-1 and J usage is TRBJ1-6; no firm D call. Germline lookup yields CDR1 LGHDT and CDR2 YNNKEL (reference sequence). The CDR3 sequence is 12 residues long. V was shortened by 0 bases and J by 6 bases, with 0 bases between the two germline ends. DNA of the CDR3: TGTGCCAGCAGCCAAGATAATTCACCCCTCCACTTT. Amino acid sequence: CASSQDNSPLHF.